This T cell receptor beta chain derives from a study of T cell responses to AZD1222 COVID-19 vaccine. The assay was immunoSEQ multiplex PCR, and TCRdb's table has in-frame clones only and misses some. The sample has 72,000 or so clones, 85% seen once. Trimming pared 4 bases from V and 4 bases from J, leaving 9 bases between. The CDR3 length is 13 residues. Germline CDR1 SGHRS, CDR2 YFSETQ. Here the sequenced sample was peripheral blood, taken on day 0 of AZD1222 vaccination. This TCR came from an adult in good health. The chain is built from TRBV5-1 and TRBJ1-5; maybe TRBD1 (6 bases). CDR3 in DNA: TGCGCCAGCAGCCCCGGACAGAATCAGCCCCAGCATTTT. Translated: CASSPGQNQPQHF.